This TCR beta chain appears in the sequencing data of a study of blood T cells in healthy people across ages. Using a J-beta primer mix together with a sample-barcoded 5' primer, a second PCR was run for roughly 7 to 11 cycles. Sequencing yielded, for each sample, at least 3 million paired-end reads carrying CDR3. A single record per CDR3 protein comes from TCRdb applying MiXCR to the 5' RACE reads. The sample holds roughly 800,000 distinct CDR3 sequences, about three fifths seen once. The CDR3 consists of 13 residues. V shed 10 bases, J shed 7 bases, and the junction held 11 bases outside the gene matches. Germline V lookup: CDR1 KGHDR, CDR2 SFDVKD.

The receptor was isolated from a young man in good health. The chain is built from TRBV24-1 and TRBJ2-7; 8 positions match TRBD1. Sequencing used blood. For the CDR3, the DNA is TGTGCCACAGGGACAGGAGTCCCCTTAGAGCAGTACTTC. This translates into CATGTGVPLEQYF.